The sequence of this T cell receptor beta chain was determined in a study of T cell repertoires in cytomegalovirus infection. Study in general: An indication of both CMV infection and matching HLA type came from public TCR beta signatures. Points from the study as a whole: Dominating the ex vivo response were HLA-C-restricted CMV-specific TCR beta clonotypes. Carriers of CMV plus the relevant HLA were identified by cumulative public TCR beta family frequency.

This clonotype occurred many times. As yet, its antigen is unknown. Trimming removed 0 bases from V and 4 bases from J; junction bases left unmatched: 3. Germline CDR1 and CDR2: LNHNV and YYDKDF (reference sequence). This CDR3 region has 15 residues. TCRdb used MiXCR to reprocess the reads, holding one entry per CDR3 protein. The sample has 300,000 to 400,000 distinct CDR3 sequences, more than 8% seen once. The chain has TRBV15 and TRBJ1-5; 7 bases are a match to TRBD1. Sample: PBMCs. The TCR sequence derives from a human donor in good health (CMV status not recorded). Some clones in this sample may be carry-over from other donors' samples. The CDR3 loop reads CATSRDLRGNQPQHF. In DNA, the CDR3 is TGTGCCACCAGCAGAGACCTCAGGGGGAATCAGCCCCAGCATTTT. Variable domain in full (rest from reference TRBV15 and TRBJ1-5): DAMVIQNPRYQVTQFGKPVTLSCSQTLNHNVMYWYQQKSSQAPKLLFHYYDKDFNNEADTPDNFQSRRPNTSFCFLDIRSPGLGDTAMYLCATSRDLRGNQPQHFGDGTRLSIL.